This paragraph reports one T cell receptor (beta chain). The antigen is unknown. Uncontrolled infection, other autoimmune disease, pregnancy or lactation disqualified patients from enrolment. Orbital computed tomography, thyroid ultrasound, serum thyroxine and TRAb, and clinical symptoms together informed the diagnoses. Germline CDR1 is SQVTM and CDR2 is ANQGSEA. V was pared by 6 bases and J by 5 bases, with 4 bases of the junction left unmatched. The length of the CDR3 is 13 residues. This sample is part of a study of T cells in Graves' hyperthyroidism and ophthalmopathy. Study-wide findings and caveats: The model's output predicted ophthalmopathy at a median of about 6.5 months prior to onset. In the blood, most expanded thyroid clonotypes above 0.001 appeared as well.

The CDR3 regions of TCR beta were amplified from RNA transcripts. An initial round of RT-PCR targeting the TCR CDR3 relied on the HTBI primer set. TCRdb processed the multiplex PCR reads anew with MiXCR; each CDR3 protein has one entry. This table holds roughly 500,000 distinct CDR3 sequences, around 45% found once. What was sequenced was peripheral blood or thyroid tissue (not recorded which). The rearrangement links TRBV29-1 to TRBJ1-6; 7 nucleotides line up with TRBD1. This clonotype originated in an adult woman with Graves' disease, either hyperthyroidism or ophthalmopathy (not recorded which). For the CDR3, the DNA is TGCAGCGTATCCAGGGGGAATAATTCACCCCTCCACTTT. Its translation is CSVSRGNNSPLHF.